The source of this T cell receptor beta chain is a study of cytomegalovirus exposure and HLA in healthy donors. Study outcomes and limitations: In vitro confirmation showed three CMV-associated chains to be CMV antigen specific.

With regard to this clone: Its antigen remains unknown.

The PCR was carried out with 60 Vbeta primers and 13 Jbeta primers. TCRdb's copy holds only in-frame clones and misses some; the assay was immunoSEQ multiplex PCR. The table has approximately 140,000 clones, around four fifths seen once; the top ten hold less than 6.5%. The source material was PBMCs. This TCR was sampled from a woman aged 40-49 years in good health and CMV-seropositive.

CDR3 sequence (DNA): TGTGCCAGCAGTATATACAGGGACGGCCCTAATGAAAAACTGTTTTTT. It yields the protein CASSIYRDGPNEKLFF. The chain joins TRBV28 to TRBJ1-4, with D possibly being TRBD1 (6 bases). The CDR3 loop spans 16 amino acids. The germline gives CDR1 MDHEN, CDR2 SYDVKM. Trimming removed 5 bases from V and 3 bases from J, with 16 bases in between.